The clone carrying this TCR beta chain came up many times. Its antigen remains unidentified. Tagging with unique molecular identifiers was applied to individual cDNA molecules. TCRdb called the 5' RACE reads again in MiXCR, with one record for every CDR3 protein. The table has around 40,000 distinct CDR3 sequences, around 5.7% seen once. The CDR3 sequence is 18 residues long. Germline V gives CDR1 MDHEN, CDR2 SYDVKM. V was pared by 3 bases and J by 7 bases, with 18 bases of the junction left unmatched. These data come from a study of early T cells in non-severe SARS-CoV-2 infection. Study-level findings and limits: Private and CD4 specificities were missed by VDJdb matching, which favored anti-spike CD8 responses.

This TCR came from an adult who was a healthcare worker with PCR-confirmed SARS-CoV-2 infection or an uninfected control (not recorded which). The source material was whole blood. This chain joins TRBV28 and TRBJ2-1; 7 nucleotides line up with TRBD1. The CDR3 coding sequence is TGTGCCAGCAGTTTGCCGGAACCAGGGTACGGCAGGGGGAATGAGCAGTTCTTC. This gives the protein CASSLPEPGYGRGNEQFF. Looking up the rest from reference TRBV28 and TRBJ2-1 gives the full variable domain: DVKVTQSSRYLVKRTGEKVFLECVQDMDHENMFWYRQDPGLGLRLIYFSYDVKMKEKGDIPEGYSVSREKKERFSLILESASTNQTSMYLCASSLPEPGYGRGNEQFFGPGTRLTVL.